The clone carrying this T cell receptor (beta chain) was detected ten times or more. Its specificity is unknown. Amplification from RNA transcripts yielded the TCR beta CDR3 regions. First-round RT-PCR with HTBI primers preceded a second-round multiplex PCR. TCRdb redid the calling of the multiplex PCR reads with MiXCR, one entry per CDR3 protein. Of 450,000 to 600,000 distinct CDR3 sequences in the sample, about 35% were seen once. CDR1 and CDR2 (germline): SQVTM, ANQGSEA. The CDR3 loop spans 15 amino acids. V lost 0 bases and J 3 bases, leaving 14 bases between the germline ends. The data were obtained in a study of Graves' ophthalmopathy and Graves' hyperthyroidism. Background on the study: The stable label applied to hyperthyroidism with no ophthalmopathy within 18 months of follow-up.

Study conclusions and caveats: A roughly 83% specificity and 85% to 90% sensitivity were achieved by a 13-signature model that separated ophthalmopathy from stable hyperthyroidism.

Other autoimmune diseases, uncontrolled infections, pregnancy or lactation led to the exclusion of patients. As diagnostic evidence, clinical symptoms, serum thyroxine, TRAb, thyroid ultrasound and orbital computed tomography were relied upon. J is TRBJ1-2 and V is TRBV29-1; possibly TRBD1 for D (5 bases). Source material: peripheral blood or thyroid tissue (not recorded which). The TCR comes from an adult man with Graves' hyperthyroidism. The CDR3 nucleotides read TGCAGCGTTGAAGATGCCCAGGGTTCTGACTATGGCTACACCTTC. Translated: CSVEDAQGSDYGYTF.